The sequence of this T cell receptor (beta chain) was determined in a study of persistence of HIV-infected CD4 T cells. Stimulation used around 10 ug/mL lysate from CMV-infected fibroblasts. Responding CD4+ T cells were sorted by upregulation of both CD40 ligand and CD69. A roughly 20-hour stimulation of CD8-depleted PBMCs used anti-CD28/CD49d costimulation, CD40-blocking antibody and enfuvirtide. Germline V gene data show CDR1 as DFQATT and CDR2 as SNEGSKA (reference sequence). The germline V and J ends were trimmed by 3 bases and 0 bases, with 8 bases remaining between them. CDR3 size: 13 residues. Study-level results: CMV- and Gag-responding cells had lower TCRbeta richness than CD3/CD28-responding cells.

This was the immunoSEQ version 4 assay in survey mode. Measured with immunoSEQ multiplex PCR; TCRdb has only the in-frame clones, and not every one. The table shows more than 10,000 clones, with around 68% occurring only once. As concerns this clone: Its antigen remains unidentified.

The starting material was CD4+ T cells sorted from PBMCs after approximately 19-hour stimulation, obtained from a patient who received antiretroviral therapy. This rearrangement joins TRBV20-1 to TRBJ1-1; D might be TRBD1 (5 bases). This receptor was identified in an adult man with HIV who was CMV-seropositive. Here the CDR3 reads CSASVRVNTEAFF. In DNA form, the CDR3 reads TGCAGTGCTAGTGTCAGGGTGAACACTGAAGCTTTCTTT.